This passage covers 32 T cell receptor beta chains from one sample sequenced in a study of cytomegalovirus exposure and HLA in healthy donors. The PCR contained 60 Vbeta and 13 Jbeta primers. Generated by immunoSEQ multiplex PCR, the TCRdb table keeps only in-frame clones and is missing some. The sample contains roughly 190,000 clones, around 77% of which appear only once. The sequencing input was PBMCs. These TCRs come from a female donor in good health and CMV-seronegative.

In its sample, this clone was seen a few times. V is TRBV4-1 and J is TRBJ1-3; 12 bases fit TRBD1. Germline-derived CDR1 and CDR2 are MGHRA and YSYEKL. V shed 2 bases, J shed 12 bases, and the junction held 8 bases outside the gene matches. The CDR3 is 15 amino acids. CDR3 nucleotide sequence: TGCGCCAGCAGCCAACCCCGGGACAGGGGGCATCACATATATTTT. Its protein is CASSQPRDRGHHIYF.

This clone was seen a handful of times. The genes are TRBV5-4 and TRBJ1-1; possibly TRBD1 for D (6 bases). From germline, CDR1 is SGHNT and CDR2 YYREEE (reference sequence). The CDR3 length is 15 residues. Trimming removed 5 bases at V and 1 base at J, with 15 bases between. CDR3 amino acids: CASSSPGQQNTEAFF. The CDR3 bases are TGTGCCAGCAGTTCACCCGGACAGCAGAACACTGAAGCTTTCTTT.

The chain recombines TRBV11-3 with TRBJ2-5; 11 bases are a match to TRBD1. J gave up 0 bases and V 5 bases, and 5 bases lay outside the gene matches. The CDR3 loop spans 16 amino acids. Germline CDR1 reads SGHNT; CDR2 reads YENEEA. In DNA, the CDR3 is TGTGCCAGCAGCCCTGGACAGGGGGCCCACCAAGAGACCCAGTACTTC. It codes for CASSPGQGAHQETQYF.

This clone was found a few times. V and J are TRBV19 and TRBJ2-5; TRBD1 is a possible D gene (5 bases). From germline, CDR1 is LNHDA and CDR2 SQIVND (reference sequence). Between the trimmed V and J ends, which lost 2 bases and 5 bases, there was a span of 12 bases. The CDR3 is made up of 14 amino acids. The CDR3 here is CASSIQSAGETQYF. The CDR3 bases are TGTGCCAGTAGTATACAGTCAGCAGGGGAGACCCAGTACTTC.

This clone appeared a few times. V is TRBV30 and J is TRBJ1-1, with D perhaps matching TRBD1 (6 bases). Trimming cost V 3 bases and J 7 bases, with 9 bases left between them. The CDR3 has 11 amino acids. The germline gives CDR1 GTSNPN, CDR2 SVGIG (reference sequence). CDR3 residues: CAWRGDNEAFF. Written as DNA, the CDR3 is TGTGCCTGGAGAGGGGACAATGAAGCTTTCTTT.

CDR3: CASSQGDRATNEKLFF. In DNA, the CDR3 is TGCGCCAGCAGCCAAGGGGACAGGGCAACTAATGAAAAACTGTTTTTT. This rearrangement joins TRBV4-3 to TRBJ1-4, with 9 bases aligning to TRBD1. Unmatched junction bases numbered 0, after V lost 1 base and J lost 0 bases. Germline V gene lookup returns CDR1 LGHNA and CDR2 YSLEER. CDR3 length equals 16 residues.

J is TRBJ1-5 and V is TRBV4-1, with D possibly TRBD1 on 6 matching bases. Germline CDR1 and CDR2: MGHRA and YSYEKL. Trimming shortened V by 1 base and J by 3 bases, and 13 bases separated the two germline ends. The CDR3 consists of 16 residues. As DNA, the CDR3 is TGCGCCAGCAGCCAAGCGGGGAACAGGGTCAATCAGCCCCAGCATTTT. It translates to CASSQAGNRVNQPQHF.

The rearrangement links TRBV30 to TRBJ2-2, with 7 bases lining up with TRBD1. Per germline, CDR1 GTSNPN and CDR2 SVGIG (reference sequence). This CDR3 region has 14 residues. The V segment lost 4 bases and the J segment 2 bases; nucleotides outside the gene matches: 4. Here the CDR3 DNA reads TGTGCCTGGAAAGGGACAGTCAACACCGGGGAGCTGTTTTTT. The encoded protein is CAWKGTVNTGELFF.

This clone has only a few counts. The chain carries TRBV28 and TRBJ2-5; 8 nucleotides align to TRBD2. Germline V lookup: CDR1 MDHEN, CDR2 SYDVKM. V dropped 2 bases and J dropped 5; count of bases not matched to a gene: 7. The CDR3 length is 15 residues. CDR3 bases: TGTGCCAGCAGTTTAGGAGCGGGAGTGCTGGAGACCCAGTACTTC. Translation gives CASSLGAGVLETQYF. The complete variable domain, with remaining parts taken from reference TRBV28 and TRBJ2-5, reads DVKVTQSSRYLVKRTGEKVFLECVQDMDHENMFWYRQDPGLGLRLIYFSYDVKMKEKGDIPEGYSVSREKKERFSLILESASTNQTSMYLCASSLGAGVLETQYFGPGTRLLVL.

V usage is TRBV13 and J usage is TRBJ2-1; 10 bases line up with TRBD2. Per germline, CDR1 PRHDT and CDR2 FYEKMQ (reference sequence). The CDR3 runs to 16 residues. With V trimmed by 3 bases and J by 3 bases, 5 bases remained unmatched. The CDR3 sequence is CASSFGTSVGYNEQFF. As DNA, the CDR3 is TGTGCCAGCAGCTTCGGGACTAGCGTAGGCTACAATGAGCAGTTCTTC. The full variable domain, rest sourced from reference TRBV13 and TRBJ2-1, is AAGVIQSPRHLIKEKRETATLKCYPIPRHDTVYWYQQGPGQDPQFLISFYEKMQSDKGSIPDRFSAQQFSDYHSELNMSSLELGDSALYFCASSFGTSVGYNEQFFGPGTRLTVL.

The chain carries TRBV5-4 and TRBJ2-7, with TRBD2 matching 12 bases. The CDR3 runs to 15 residues. V dropped 0 bases and J dropped 6; count of bases not matched to a gene: 4. The germline V gene has CDR1 SGHNT and CDR2 YYREEE (reference sequence). The CDR3 DNA follows: TGTGCCAGCAGCTTGGAGACTAGCGGGAGTAGCGAGCAGTACTTC. Encoded protein: CASSLETSGSSEQYF.

This clone was observed a handful of times. V usage is TRBV2 and J usage is TRBJ2-5; D perhaps matches TRBD1 (5 bases). The CDR3 is 17 residues long. The V gene lost 0 bases and the J gene lost 4 bases, with 18 bases spanning the gap. The germline V gene has CDR1 SNHLY and CDR2 FYNNEI. CDR3 loop: CASSEAIGLIQGETQYF. CDR3 sequence (DNA): TGTGCCAGCAGTGAAGCGATAGGTCTCATCCAGGGAGAGACCCAGTACTTC.

This clone was detected only a few times. V usage is TRBV28 and J usage is TRBJ2-1; TRBD2 matches at 8 bases. CDR3 size: 18 residues. J was trimmed by 4 bases and V by 5 bases; bases with no gene match: 16. The V gene's germline CDR1 is MDHEN and CDR2 SYDVKM. CDR3 loop: CASSGSNGGARTYNEQFF. CDR3 DNA sequence: TGTGCCAGCAGTGGGTCTAACGGGGGGGCACGTACGTACAATGAGCAGTTCTTC.

This clone was seen a single time. This chain links TRBV4-3 with TRBJ2-3; possible D gene TRBD2, 6 bases. This CDR3 comprises 18 residues. Trimming removed 4 bases from V and 4 bases from J, with 24 bases in between. Germline CDR1 and CDR2: LGHNA and YSLEER. The CDR3 loop is CASSLATTGPGDADTQYF. CDR3 bases: TGCGCCAGCAGCCTAGCCACCACCGGGCCGGGAGATGCAGATACGCAGTATTTT.

The chain has TRBV7-2 and TRBJ2-1; D not resolved. This CDR3 comprises 13 residues. Germline V lookup: CDR1 SGHTA, CDR2 FQGNSA. Trimming shortened V by 4 bases and J by 1 base, and 5 bases separated the two germline ends. The CDR3 DNA reads as TGTGCCAGCAGCTCGGTTTCCTACAATGAGCAGTTCTTC. Translation gives CASSSVSYNEQFF.

The rearrangement links TRBV5-5 to TRBJ2-7; 14 bases are a match to TRBD2. The CDR3 contains 18 residues. In germline, CDR1 is SGHKS, CDR2 YYEKEE (reference sequence). The V and J ends lost 1 base and 3 bases, in that order; junction bases with no gene match: 9. CDR3 in DNA: TGTGCCAGCAGCTTGAAAGTGACTAGCGGGGGGGTACGCTACGAGCAGTACTTC. Translated: CASSLKVTSGGVRYEQYF.

The V and J genes are TRBV9 and TRBJ2-3; D is possibly TRBD1 (5 bases). From germline, CDR1 is SGDLS and CDR2 YYNGEE. The CDR3 covers 14 residues. V lost 3 bases to trimming and J lost 2 bases, with 10 bases between them. CDR3 residues: CASSAGRATDTQYF. The DNA for the CDR3 is TGTGCCAGCAGCGCCGGCAGGGCCACAGATACGCAGTATTTT.

This chain links TRBV4-1 with TRBJ2-3; weak D call: TRBD2 (6 bases). Trimming removed 0 bases from V and 6 bases from J, with 19 bases in between. The V gene's germline CDR1 is MGHRA and CDR2 YSYEKL. The CDR3 covers 17 residues. CDR3 protein: CASSQDSSGPMWDTQYF. The CDR3 coding sequence is TGCGCCAGCAGCCAAGATAGTAGCGGACCGATGTGGGATACGCAGTATTTT.

The V gene is TRBV10-1, the J gene TRBJ2-3; D unclear. The CDR3 loop spans 11 amino acids. From germline, CDR1 is WNHNN and CDR2 SYGVQD (reference sequence). Trimming pared 4 bases from V and 4 bases from J, leaving 3 bases between. Here the CDR3 DNA reads TGCGCCAGCAGTGCGGCAGATACGCAGTATTTT. Amino acids: CASSAADTQYF.

V is TRBV6-4 and J is TRBJ2-6; the match to TRBD1 covers 7 bases. CDR3 length equals 21 residues. V trimming: 2 bases; J trimming: 0 bases; junction bases outside the gene matches: 16. Looked up from germline, CDR1 is MRHNA and CDR2 is SNTAGT. CDR3 region: CASSDPAPSTGAHSGANVLTF. CDR3 nucleotides: TGTGCCAGCAGTGACCCAGCTCCTTCTACAGGGGCCCACTCTGGGGCCAACGTCCTGACTTTC.

V gene TRBV7-9 combines with J gene TRBJ1-1, with 7 nucleotides matching TRBD1. J was trimmed by 6 bases and V by 1 base; bases with no gene match: 8. CDR1 and CDR2 from the germline V gene are SEHNR and FQNEAQ (reference sequence). This CDR3 has 15 amino acids. The CDR3 here is CASSLDRGRRAEAFF. The DNA of the CDR3 is TGTGCCAGCAGCTTAGACAGGGGACGGAGAGCTGAAGCTTTCTTT.

This chain uses TRBV6-1 with TRBJ2-1; D ambiguous. CDR1 and CDR2 from the germline V gene are MNHNS and SASEGT. V lost 1 base and J 1 base, leaving 8 bases between the germline ends. The CDR3 totals 15 residues. CDR3 protein: CASSEGGLSYNEQFF. CDR3 DNA: TGTGCCAGCAGTGAAGGTGGGCTGTCCTACAATGAGCAGTTCTTC.

This rearrangement joins TRBV19 to TRBJ2-3; 9 bases are shared with TRBD1. This CDR3 region has 16 residues. V shed 1 base and J 6 bases; nucleotides not matched to a gene: 8. Germline V gene sequence: CDR1 LNHDA, CDR2 SQIVND (reference sequence). DNA for the CDR3: TGTGCCAGTAGTATAGCGGGACAGGGAAGGAGGGATACGCAGTATTTT. Its protein product is CASSIAGQGRRDTQYF.

The gene calls are TRBV11-2 and TRBJ1-5; TRBD1 agrees at 7 bases. Looked up from germline, CDR1 is SGHAT and CDR2 is FQNNGV. The V segment lost 5 bases and the J segment 6 bases; nucleotides outside the gene matches: 7. This CDR3 has 14 residues. The CDR3 DNA reads TGTGCCAGCAGCCCAGACAGGGTTGGTCAGCCCCAGCATTTT. This gives the protein CASSPDRVGQPQHF.

The chain's CDR3 is CASSPGGGLYNEQFF. For the CDR3, the DNA is TGTGCCAGCTCACCAGGGGGGGGCCTATACAATGAGCAGTTCTTC. V and J are TRBV18 and TRBJ2-1, with D maybe TRBD2 (7 bases). This CDR3 region has 15 residues. CDR1 KGHSH and CDR2 LQKENI come from the germline V gene. Trimming took off 2 bases at V and 4 bases at J, with 12 bases between the two ends. Using reference TRBV18 and TRBJ2-1 for the parts outside the CDR3, the full variable domain is NAGVMQNPRHLVRRRGQEARLRCSPMKGHSHVYWYRQLPEEGLKFMVYLQKENIIDESGMPKERFSAEFPKEGPSILRIQQVVRGDSAAYFCASSPGGGLYNEQFFGPGTRLTVL.

The chain employs TRBV28 and TRBJ1-4; 8 nucleotides agree with TRBD1. Germline values: CDR1 MDHEN, CDR2 SYDVKM. This CDR3 comprises 14 residues. V lost 6 bases to trimming and J lost 5 bases; unmatched junction nucleotides: 5. CDR3 amino acids: CASRQDRVNEKLFF. As DNA, the CDR3 is TGTGCCAGCAGACAGGACAGGGTAAATGAAAAACTGTTTTTT.

The V call is TRBV19, the J call TRBJ1-5, with 8 bases fitting TRBD1. This CDR3 has 16 residues. The germline V gene encodes CDR1 LNHDA and CDR2 SQIVND (reference sequence). Trimming cost V 1 base and J 4 bases; bases outside gene matches: 6. The CDR3 DNA follows: TGTGCCAGTAGTATAGTTTTATACAGGGGGAATCAGCCCCAGCATTTT. Residues: CASSIVLYRGNQPQHF.

This rearrangement joins TRBV28 to TRBJ1-2, with D possibly matching TRBD1 (5 bases). Germline V CDR1 and CDR2: MDHEN, SYDVKM. The CDR3 loop spans 13 amino acids. Trimming left V 1 base short and J 7 bases short, with 10 bases between. Written as DNA, the CDR3 is TGTGCCAGCAGTTTATTGGCAGGGTTTGGCTACACCTTC. Its translation is CASSLLAGFGYTF.

This clone occurred a few times. This sequence joins TRBV5-5 and TRBJ2-5, with D perhaps matching TRBD2 (6 bases). CDR1 SGHKS and CDR2 YYEKEE come from the germline V gene (reference sequence). This CDR3 is built from 14 residues. V was clipped by 2 bases and J by 2 bases, with 10 bases between them. The CDR3 is CASSFLLAQETQYF. Here the CDR3 DNA reads TGTGCCAGCAGCTTCTTACTAGCACAAGAGACCCAGTACTTC. Looking up the rest from reference TRBV5-5 and TRBJ2-5 gives the full variable domain: DAGVTQSPTHLIKTRGQQVTLRCSPISGHKSVSWYQQVLGQGPQFIFQYYEKEERGRGNFPDRFSARQFPNYSSELNVNALLLGDSALYLCASSFLLAQETQYFGPGTRLLVL.

The chain employs TRBV21-1 and TRBJ2-2; TRBD2 was called by the table and not checked on the DNA. TRBV21-1 has pseudogene status. CDR3 length: 17 amino acids. As DNA, the CDR3 is TGTGCCAGCAGCCGTCACCATTGGGACTTCAACACCGGGGAGCTGTTTTTT. It codes for CASSRHHWDFNTGELFF.

The CDR3 loop is CASSWRGDTEAFF. Here the CDR3 DNA reads TGTGCCAGCAGTTGGCGGGGGGACACTGAAGCTTTCTTT. The gene calls are TRBV28 and TRBJ1-1, with a tentative D call TRBD1 (5 bases). The CDR3 is 13 amino acids. Deletions cut 4 bases from V and 3 bases from J, with 9 bases between. In germline, CDR1 is MDHEN, CDR2 SYDVKM.

The rearrangement links TRBV7-9 to TRBJ1-4; tentatively, D is TRBD1 (5 bases). Trimming removed 5 bases from V and 0 bases from J, with 13 bases in between. The CDR3 consists of 16 residues. Germline CDR1 and CDR2: SEHNR and FQNEAQ (reference sequence). The CDR3 region has the DNA TGTGCCAGCAGCATAAGCAGGGTTGCAACTAATGAAAAACTGTTTTTT. Its protein product is CASSISRVATNEKLFF.